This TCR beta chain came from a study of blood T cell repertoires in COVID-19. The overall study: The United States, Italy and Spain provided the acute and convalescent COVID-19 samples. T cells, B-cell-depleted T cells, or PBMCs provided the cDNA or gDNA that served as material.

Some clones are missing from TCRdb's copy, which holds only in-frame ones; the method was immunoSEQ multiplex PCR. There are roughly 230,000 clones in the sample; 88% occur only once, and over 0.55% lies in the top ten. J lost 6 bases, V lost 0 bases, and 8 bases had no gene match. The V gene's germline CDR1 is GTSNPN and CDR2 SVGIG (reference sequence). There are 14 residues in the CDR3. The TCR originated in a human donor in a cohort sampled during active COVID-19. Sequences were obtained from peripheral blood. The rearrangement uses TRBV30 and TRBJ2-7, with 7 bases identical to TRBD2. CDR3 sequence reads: CAWSVRLAGIEQYF. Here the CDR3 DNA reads TGTGCCTGGAGTGTTCGACTAGCTGGAATCGAGCAGTACTTC. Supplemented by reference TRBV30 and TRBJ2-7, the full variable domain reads SQTIHQWPATLVQPVGSPLSLECTVEGTSNPNLYWYRQAAGRGLQLLFYSVGIGQISSEVPQNLSASRPQDRQFILSSKKLLLSDSGFYLCAWSVRLAGIEQYFGPGTRLTVT.